This TCR beta chain stems from a study of OX40 agonist ivuxolimab in advanced cancers. In the study overall: Therapy given before enrollment (anti-PD-1, anti-PD-L1 or anti-CTLA-4) was allowed, and 35% to 45% had some.

This clone was counted between two and nine times. It was autoimmune disease history or systemic immunosuppression that excluded patients. Libraries were prepared by immunoSEQ multiplex PCR; TCRdb keeps only in-frame clonotypes and omits some of them. The table includes tens of thousands of clones, roughly nine tenths detected once. The receptor was isolated from an adult with an advanced solid tumor such as melanoma, head and neck, liver or kidney cancer. The specimen was CD4+ or CD8+ T cells sorted from blood, collected in a trial of the OX40 agonist ivuxolimab.

The CDR3: CSASFGETQYF. The CDR3 DNA reads TGCAGTGCTAGTTTCGGGGAGACCCAGTACTTC. The chain is built from TRBV20-1 and TRBJ2-5; D remains unclear. CDR1 and CDR2 from the germline V gene are DFQATT and SNEGSKA (reference sequence). There are 11 residues in the CDR3. V was shortened by 3 bases and J by 5 bases, with 7 bases between the two germline ends.